Listed here is a single T cell receptor (beta chain). Its antigen is not known. This table comes from immunoSEQ multiplex PCR, and its TCRdb copy is limited to in-frame clones, with some not included. The table shows fewer than 200,000 clones, with 70% to 90% occurring only once. This entry belongs to a study of T cell responses to AZD1222 COVID-19 vaccine. Overall study: Second doses that came at about 4 or about 12 weeks were put together.

Study results and caveats: No repertoire was sampled before or during the peak T cell response, only after it. Spike was spanned by vaccine-associated CD4 TCRs, which were dominant at 160-218 and 743-854.

The CDR3 totals 12 residues. The ends were cut back, 5 bases at V and 5 bases at J, with 6 bases in the middle. Germline CDR1 and CDR2: SGHTA and FQGTGA. The V call is TRBV7-3, the J call TRBJ2-2, with unresolved D. The source material was peripheral blood, sampled on day 0 of AZD1222 vaccination. The receptor was isolated from an adult in good health. In DNA form, the CDR3 reads TGTGCCAGCAGCCATCGGACCGGGGAGCTGTTTTTT. This translates into CASSHRTGELFF.